This T cell receptor (beta chain) was found in a study of PD-1 blockade in classical Hodgkin lymphoma. Study-wide points: Reports described newly diagnosed patients as having lower baseline TCR diversity than healthy donors.

Germline V CDR1 and CDR2: SEHNR, FQNEAQ (reference sequence). The CDR3 is 14 residues long. With 5 bases clipped from V and 7 bases from J, the junction kept 3 bases outside the gene matches. Profiling relied on immunoSEQ multiplex PCR, and the TCRdb table lists in-frame clones only, not all of them. The table has tens of thousands of clones, approximately 93% seen once. Time point: newly diagnosed, previously untreated cHL patient sample. Details on this clone: Antigen: not known.

The rearrangement joins TRBV7-9 to TRBJ1-6; 9 nucleotides line up with TRBD1. Sequenced sample: peripheral blood mononuclear cells (PBMCs). The clonotype comes from a human donor with classical Hodgkin lymphoma. CDR3 DNA: TGTGCCAGCAGCACGGGACAGGGAAATTCACCCCTCCACTTT. This gives the protein CASSTGQGNSPLHF.